These 26 T cell receptor beta chains came from one sample sequenced in a study of beta chain features in type 1 diabetes. The study's findings and limits: Among all four CD4+ subsets, Type 1 diabetes patients had TCRB CDR3s that were moderately but significantly shorter.

These receptors' antigens are unknown. Sequencing targeted expressed TCRB transcripts, as all isolated RNA had been reverse transcribed. Profiled with immunoSEQ multiplex PCR; TCRdb holds only in-frame clones, not every one. The sample lists approximately 260,000 clones; roughly 25% were seen once. The sequenced sample was naive CD4+ T cells from blood. Every receptor here comes from a woman in her twenties or thirties with type 1 diabetes.

This clone was counted a few times. The chain links TRBV30 to TRBJ2-1; no clear D gene. Germline V CDR1 and CDR2: GTSNPN, SVGIG (reference sequence). V was shortened by 4 bases and J by 8 bases, with 9 bases between the two germline ends. The CDR3 sequence is 11 residues long. The CDR3 region is CAWMVGYEQFF. CDR3 sequence (DNA): TGTGCCTGGATGGTCGGTTATGAGCAGTTCTTC. The complete variable domain, with remaining parts taken from reference TRBV30 and TRBJ2-1, reads SQTIHQWPATLVQPVGSPLSLECTVEGTSNPNLYWYRQAAGRGLQLLFYSVGIGQISSEVPQNLSASRPQDRQFILSSKKLLLSDSGFYLCAWMVGYEQFFGPGTRLTVL.

This clone was recorded a few times. The genes are TRBV4-1 and TRBJ2-1, with 9 bases identical to TRBD2. The junction had 6 bases not matched to a gene; V was cut back by 4 bases and J by 8 bases. Germline-derived CDR1 and CDR2 are MGHRA and YSYEKL. The CDR3 spans 14 residues. The CDR3 coding sequence is TGCGCCAGCAGCCCGGGACTAGCTCCGGATGAGCAGTTCTTC. Translated: CASSPGLAPDEQFF.

This clone was recorded a few times. The CDR3 sequence is CASRTGGRYGYTF. The CDR3 bases are TGTGCCAGCAGAACAGGGGGCCGCTATGGCTACACCTTC. V usage is TRBV28 and J usage is TRBJ1-2; 9 bases map to TRBD1. The CDR3 consists of 13 residues. The V gene end was trimmed by 6 bases and the J gene end by 4 bases; junction bases not matched to a gene: 3. Germline V CDR1 and CDR2: MDHEN, SYDVKM.

The rearrangement uses TRBV28 and TRBJ2-7; no reliable D call. The V and J ends lost 6 bases and 0 bases respectively, with 6 bases between them. The germline CDR1 and CDR2 sequences are MDHEN and SYDVKM. The CDR3 has 12 amino acids. This CDR3 is CASRGSSYEQYF. Written as DNA, the CDR3 is TGTGCCAGCAGGGGCAGCTCCTACGAGCAGTACTTC.

This clone came up a few times. V is TRBV29-1 and J is TRBJ2-5; 9 bases are shared with TRBD2. The germline gives CDR1 SQVTM, CDR2 ANQGSEA. The trim removed 7 bases at V and 4 bases at J, leaving 10 bases unmatched. The CDR3 extends over 14 amino acids. CDR3 amino acids: CSAAWGGRVETQYF. CDR3 sequence (DNA): TGCAGCGCCGCCTGGGGCGGGAGGGTAGAGACCCAGTACTTC.

This clone has only a few counts. The gene calls are TRBV7-6 and TRBJ2-7; 8 nucleotides agree with TRBD1. V lost 2 bases to trimming and J lost 5 bases; unmatched junction nucleotides: 8. The CDR3 runs to 15 residues. Germline lookup yields CDR1 SGHVS and CDR2 FNYEAQ. CDR3 region: CASSLTLTGDHEQYF. CDR3 sequence (DNA): TGTGCCAGCAGCTTAACCCTGACAGGGGACCACGAGCAGTACTTC. The complete variable domain, with remaining parts taken from reference TRBV7-6 and TRBJ2-7, reads GAGVSQSPRYKVTKRGQDVALRCDPISGHVSLYWYRQALGQGPEFLTYFNYEAQQDKSGLPNDRFSAERPEGSISTLTIQRTEQRDSAMYRCASSLTLTGDHEQYFGPGTRLTVT.

The sample holds a few counts of this clone. This chain connects TRBV2 to TRBJ1-1, with a weak D call TRBD1 (6 bases). The CDR3 spans 12 residues. V lost 11 bases and J lost 1, with 11 bases in between. Germline CDR1 SNHLY, CDR2 FYNNEI. CDR3 nucleotide sequence: TGTGCCGGACGGGGGGCGAACACTGAAGCTTTCTTT. Encoded protein: CAGRGANTEAFF.

J is TRBJ2-5 and V is TRBV29-1, with D tentatively TRBD2 (6 bases). This CDR3 is 12 amino acids long. Germline CDR1 and CDR2: SQVTM and ANQGSEA. Trimming removed 2 bases from V and 5 bases from J, with 9 bases in between. CDR3: CSVELSGETQYF. CDR3 in DNA: TGCAGCGTTGAACTCAGCGGGGAGACCCAGTACTTC.

There are a few counts of this clone. The chain is built from TRBV19 and TRBJ2-5, with a tentative D call TRBD1 (6 bases). Trimming took 5 bases from V and 1 from J, leaving 17 bases between them. CDR1 LNHDA and CDR2 SQIVND come from the germline V gene (reference sequence). This CDR3 comprises 16 residues. The CDR3 bases are TGTGCCAGTAGTCCCACCTCAGGGGCCCCCCAAGAGACCCAGTACTTC. Its translation: CASSPTSGAPQETQYF.

This clone was recorded a few times. The chain carries TRBV2 and TRBJ1-2; TRBD1 matches at 8 bases. The CDR3 runs 15 residues. V dropped 5 bases and J dropped 2; count of bases not matched to a gene: 7. Germline V gene lookup returns CDR1 SNHLY and CDR2 FYNNEI. CDR3 amino acids: CASSYEQGVNYGYTF. Written as DNA, the CDR3 is TGTGCCAGCAGTTACGAACAGGGGGTAAACTATGGCTACACCTTC.

This clone came up a few times. The chain carries TRBV30 and TRBJ2-5; 7 bases align to TRBD2. V shed 3 bases, J shed 5 bases, and the junction held 3 bases outside the gene matches. This CDR3 spans 12 amino acids. Germline V CDR1 and CDR2: GTSNPN, SVGIG (reference sequence). The CDR3 loop is CAWRGGSETQYF. CDR3 in DNA: TGTGCCTGGAGGGGGGGGAGTGAGACCCAGTACTTC.

Only a few counts were recorded for this clone. This chain links TRBV7-9 with TRBJ2-3; 7 bases map to TRBD1. This CDR3 region has 15 residues. Trimming at V came to 4 bases and at J to 2 bases, leaving 6 bases not matched to a gene. The V gene's germline CDR1 is SEHNR and CDR2 FQNEAQ (reference sequence). Written as DNA, the CDR3 is TGTGCCAGCAGCTGGCGGCAGGGGGACACAGATACGCAGTATTTT. It is translated as CASSWRQGDTDTQYF.

As concerns this clone: Other DNA sequences of this sample code for an identical CDR3. The rearrangement links TRBV30 to TRBJ2-5, with no clear D. Trimming stripped 0 bases from V and 5 bases from J, with 7 bases between. CDR1 GTSNPN and CDR2 SVGIG come from the germline V gene (reference sequence). The CDR3 consists of 12 residues. CDR3 bases: TGTGCCTGGAGTGTATCGGGTGAGACCCAGTACTTC. It translates to CAWSVSGETQYF.

V and J are TRBV5-1 and TRBJ2-7; the D gene is possibly TRBD2 (5 bases). CDR3 length: 16 amino acids. Trimming removed 3 bases at V and 3 bases at J, with 19 bases between. Looked up from germline, CDR1 is SGHRS and CDR2 is YFSETQ. CDR3 in DNA: TGCGCCAGCAGCTCGGACGGGGAATATTGGGGCTACGAGCAGTACTTC. Translation gives CASSSDGEYWGYEQYF. The variable domain in full, with the rest retrieved from reference TRBV5-1 and TRBJ2-7, is KAGVTQTPRYLIKTRGQQVTLSCSPISGHRSVSWYQQTPGQGLQFLFEYFSETQRNKGNFPGRFSGRQFSNSRSEMNVSTLELGDSALYLCASSSDGEYWGYEQYFGPGTRLTVT.

The chain couples TRBV5-1 to TRBJ2-1, with D perhaps matching TRBD1 (6 bases). Trimming left V 1 base short and J 6 bases short, with 14 bases between. Germline assignment: CDR1 SGHRS and CDR2 YFSETQ. This CDR3 region has 15 residues. The CDR3 DNA follows: TGCGCCAGCAGCTTGCGGGCAGGGGCGGGCAATGAGCAGTTCTTC. It codes for CASSLRAGAGNEQFF.

The V call is TRBV7-8, the J call TRBJ2-1, with 10 bases aligning to TRBD2. Trimming removed 4 bases from V and 4 bases from J; junction bases left unmatched: 7. The germline V gene has CDR1 SGHVS and CDR2 FQNEAQ. The CDR3 has 16 amino acids. CDR3 DNA: TGTGCCAGCAGCTCCTCACAACTAGCGGGGTACAATGAGCAGTTCTTC. Its protein product is CASSSSQLAGYNEQFF. Full variable domain (missing parts from reference TRBV7-8 and TRBJ2-1): GAGVSQSPRYKVAKRGQDVALRCDPISGHVSLFWYQQALGQGPEFLTYFQNEAQLDKSGLPSDRFFAERPEGSVSTLKIQRTQQEDSAVYLCASSSSQLAGYNEQFFGPGTRLTVL.

The rearrangement links TRBV14 to TRBJ2-3; D perhaps matches TRBD2 (6 bases). CDR1 SGHDN and CDR2 FVKESK come from the germline V gene. V gave up 4 bases and J gave up 6 bases, with 23 bases separating them. The CDR3 is made up of 17 amino acids. CDR3 loop: CASSPLVASALGDTQYF. As DNA, the CDR3 is TGTGCCAGCAGCCCCCTAGTGGCTAGCGCCTTAGGGGATACGCAGTATTTT.

For this clone: This specimen includes other DNA sequences encoding the same CDR3. V usage is TRBV4-1 and J usage is TRBJ2-7; 10 positions match TRBD1. The CDR3 contains 15 residues. Germline V gene data show CDR1 as MGHRA and CDR2 as YSYEKL. Trimming removed 2 bases from V and 5 bases from J; junction bases left unmatched: 6. CDR3 in amino acids: CASSQPRDRGHEQYF. The CDR3 coding sequence is TGCGCCAGCAGCCAACCCCGGGACAGGGGACACGAGCAGTACTTC.

The rearrangement joins TRBV30 to TRBJ2-1; maybe TRBD1 (6 bases). V lost 6 bases and J 4 bases, leaving 19 bases between the germline ends. Germline V lookup: CDR1 GTSNPN, CDR2 SVGIG (reference sequence). This CDR3 is 15 amino acids long. CDR3 loop: CACYRDTRGYNEQFF. CDR3 DNA sequence: TGTGCCTGCTACCGGGACACTCGAGGATACAATGAGCAGTTCTTC.

The chain has TRBV15 and TRBJ2-2; the D gene is possibly TRBD2 (5 bases). V dropped 1 base and J dropped 4 bases, with 10 bases sitting between them. CDR3 length equals 15 residues. Germline CDR1 is LNHNV and CDR2 is YYDKDF (reference sequence). The CDR3 region is CATSRVLVGTGELFF. DNA of the CDR3: TGTGCCACCAGCAGAGTACTAGTCGGCACCGGGGAGCTGTTTTTT.

The chain carries TRBV7-9 and TRBJ1-2; 8 bases align to TRBD1. CDR1 and CDR2 (germline): SEHNR, FQNEAQ (reference sequence). The length of the CDR3 is 15 residues. Losses at the gene ends were 5 bases for V and 3 bases for J; bases not matched to a gene: 8. CDR3 DNA sequence: TGTGCCAGCAGCCCCGTAACAGGGGGGGACTATGGCTACACCTTC. Its protein is CASSPVTGGDYGYTF. The variable domain in full, completed from reference TRBV7-9 and TRBJ1-2, reads DTGVSQNPRHKITKRGQNVTFRCDPISEHNRLYWYRQTLGQGPEFLTYFQNEAQLEKSRLLSDRFSAERPKGSFSTLEIQRTEQGDSAMYLCASSPVTGGDYGYTFGSGTRLTVV.

The rearrangement links TRBV5-1 to TRBJ2-1; a weak D match, TRBD2 (6 bases). CDR1 and CDR2 (germline): SGHRS, YFSETQ. The CDR3 covers 14 residues. With 5 bases removed from V and 5 bases from J, the gap between germline ends came to 14 bases. The CDR3 loop is CASSNPGGDNEQFF. DNA for the CDR3: TGCGCCAGCAGTAATCCTGGCGGGGACAATGAGCAGTTCTTC.

The rearrangement links TRBV2 to TRBJ1-2; no clear D gene. Between the trimmed V and J ends, which lost 10 bases and 4 bases, there was a span of 22 bases. CDR1 SNHLY and CDR2 FYNNEI come from the germline V gene. The CDR3 runs to 15 residues. The CDR3 spells CATGISSGEGYGYTF. CDR3 in DNA: TGTGCCACCGGAATCTCCAGCGGGGAGGGCTATGGCTACACCTTC.

This chain joins TRBV30 and TRBJ1-2, with 11 bases identical to TRBD1. CDR3 length equals 15 residues. Germline trimming cut 3 bases from V and 7 bases from J; bases unmatched to any gene: 10. CDR1 is GTSNPN, CDR2 SVGIG, per germline (reference sequence). The CDR3 DNA is TGTGCCTGGAGCGCAGGGACAGGGGGGCTCTCTGGCTACACCTTC. The encoded protein is CAWSAGTGGLSGYTF.

DNA for the CDR3: TGTGCCAGCAGTCGGACAGGGGGCTATGAAAAACTGTTTTTT. Translating it yields CASSRTGGYEKLFF. This sequence joins TRBV13 and TRBJ1-4, with 11 bases that match TRBD1. V was pared by 6 bases and J by 6 bases, with 3 bases of the junction left unmatched. CDR1 is PRHDT and CDR2 is FYEKMQ in the germline V gene (reference sequence). The CDR3 extends over 14 amino acids.

The genes are TRBV19 and TRBJ1-1; D perhaps matches TRBD1 (6 bases). Germline CDR1 is LNHDA and CDR2 is SQIVND (reference sequence). CDR3 length: 15 residues. The V and J ends lost 5 bases and 4 bases respectively, with 17 bases between them. CDR3 amino acids: CASSLTGPWATEAFF. CDR3 nucleotides: TGTGCCAGTAGTTTGACAGGTCCGTGGGCCACTGAAGCTTTCTTT.